Given below is one TCR beta chain in context. Germline loops: CDR1 SEHNR, CDR2 FQNEAQ (reference sequence). The CDR3 spans 13 residues. The V segment lost 7 bases and the J segment 4 bases; nucleotides outside the gene matches: 6. Clones were read by immunoSEQ multiplex PCR, and TCRdb kept only the in-frame ones, dropping some. The repertoire holds approximately 68,000 clones, over 80% seen once, with about 4% in the top ten. This record belongs to a study of OX40 agonist ivuxolimab in advanced cancers. This chain joins TRBV7-9 and TRBJ1-2; 7 bases fit TRBD1. Material: CD4+ or CD8+ T cells sorted from blood, obtained in a trial of the OX40 agonist ivuxolimab. This receptor was identified in an adult with an advanced solid tumor such as melanoma, head and neck, liver or kidney cancer. The CDR3, as DNA: TGTGCCAGCATCCAGGGGGAGACCTATGGCTACACCTTC. Translation: CASIQGETYGYTF.